Listed below are T cell receptor beta chains from one sample, sequenced in a study of monozygotic twins with inflammatory bowel disease. After re-calling the 5' RACE reads, TCRdb lists one entry per CDR3 protein, DNA absent. In all, the sample yields about 380,000 distinct CDR3 sequences. The sequencing sample was made of blood. The origin of the receptors is a human donor with ulcerative colitis or Crohn's disease, or a healthy co-twin of an affected twin (not recorded which). Each CDR3 is given with its conserved first and last residue. Fields, in order: CDR3 length, V gene, J gene, CDR3 protein.

>15|TRBV19|TRBJ2-7
CASSTAGTGAYEQYF
>16|TRBV4-3|TRBJ2-3
CASRARLAGGQDTQYF
>13|TRBV20-1|TRBJ1-6
CSARLGFNSPLHF
>17|TRBV5-1|TRBJ2-1
CASSFARGRSSYNEQFF
>14|TRBV6-1|TRBJ2-3
CASTPLTVTDTQYF
>14|TRBV20-1|TRBJ1-2
CSASGQGERYGYTF
>19|TRBV5-1|TRBJ2-5
CASSLTGQGQLQDRETQYF
>16|TRBV6-2/TRBV6-3|TRBJ2-3
CASSPVLSGGAATQYF
>18|TRBV24-1|TRBJ2-2
CATSDRDRTRANTGELFF
>18|TRBV4-1|TRBJ1-5
CASSRDGGGFYSNQPQHF
>18|TRBV29-1|TRBJ2-1
CSVVGSGGPHSSYNEQFF